These 21 T cell receptor beta chains came from one sample sequenced in a study of sequential checkpoint blockade in melanoma. The sample's treatment: randomized to nivolumab then ipilimumab (arm A) or the reverse (arm B). Only in-frame clones appear in the TCRdb table, and some are missing; sequencing was by immunoSEQ multiplex PCR. The data hold under 40,000 clones, with less than 90% observed a single time. The source was CD8+ T cells sorted from blood (inferred from file names), collected from a patient given nivolumab and ipilimumab in sequence. These receptors were collected from a human donor with melanoma.

This clone came up a few times. The chain couples TRBV29-1 to TRBJ1-1, with D perhaps matching TRBD1 (6 bases). Deletions cut 8 bases from V and 4 bases from J, with 20 bases between. Germline CDR1 SQVTM, CDR2 ANQGSEA. The CDR3 contains 14 residues. The CDR3 region is CSLMDRPGGTEAFF. Written as DNA, the CDR3 is TGCAGCCTAATGGACAGACCGGGTGGCACTGAAGCTTTCTTT.

As regards this clone: At one of its ends the junction is not consistent with the germline gene, which may arise from a read error. The rearrangement links TRBV7-9 to TRBJ2-5, with 11 nucleotides matching TRBD1. CDR1 SEHNR and CDR2 FQNEAQ come from the germline V gene (reference sequence). The CDR3 has 18 residues. CDR3 loop: CANSSGTGGLAYQETQYF. CDR3 DNA: TGTGCCAACAGCTCGGGGACAGGGGGACTCGCTTACCAAGAGACCCAGTACTTC.

The genes are TRBV28 and TRBJ2-3, with TRBD2 matching over 7 bases. Per germline, CDR1 MDHEN and CDR2 SYDVKM. This CDR3 is 16 amino acids long. V was clipped by 5 bases and J by 2 bases; unmatched bases: 10. CDR3 in DNA: TGTGCCAGCAGTGTTAGCGGGTGGGGCCCCACAGATACGCAGTATTTT. Translation: CASSVSGWGPTDTQYF.

V usage is TRBV15 and J usage is TRBJ1-1; TRBD1 matches 7 bases. Germline V gene sequence: CDR1 LNHNV, CDR2 YYDKDF (reference sequence). J lost 7 bases, V lost 0 bases, and 14 bases had no gene match. The CDR3 has 17 residues. The CDR3 DNA reads as TGTGCCACCAGCAGAGATAAGGGCAGGGGGAGAAATAATGAAGCTTTCTTT. The encoded protein is CATSRDKGRGRNNEAFF.

V gene TRBV11-2 combines with J gene TRBJ2-7; a possible D gene is TRBD2 (5 bases). Germline CDR1 SGHAT, CDR2 FQNNGV. V lost 4 bases and J lost 4, with 17 bases in between. This CDR3 contains 15 residues. The CDR3 DNA sequence: TGTGCCAGCAGCTCCCCACGTGGCACGGGATACGAGCAGTACTTC. Protein: CASSSPRGTGYEQYF.

Comment on this clone: A read error likely explains this, since a far larger clone differs by one base. The V call is TRBV5-1, the J call TRBJ1-5; 7 positions agree with TRBD1. Germline V gene lookup returns CDR1 SGHRS and CDR2 YFSETQ. The CDR3 spans 17 residues. V trimming: 4 bases; J trimming: 7 bases; junction bases outside the gene matches: 17. The CDR3 loop is CASSHYRGGAYWQPQHF. The CDR3 nucleotides read TGCGCCAGCAGCCACTACCGAGGGGGCGCATATTGGCAGCCCCAGCATTTT.

The rearrangement uses TRBV9 and TRBJ2-7, with TRBD2 matching 8 bases. The CDR3 totals 14 residues. Germline V gene data show CDR1 as SGDLS and CDR2 as YYNGEE. J was trimmed by 4 bases and V by 0 bases; bases with no gene match: 3. The CDR3 coding sequence is TGTGCCAGCAGCGTAGCGGGAGGGGTTTACGAGCAGTACTTC. Translated: CASSVAGGVYEQYF.

V and J are TRBV27 and TRBJ2-1; TRBD2 matches 7 bases. J gave up 4 bases and V 8 bases, and 11 bases lay outside the gene matches. Germline CDR1 and CDR2: MNHEY and SMNVEV (reference sequence). This CDR3 is built from 15 residues. The CDR3 sequence is CASAGADGDYNEQFF. The CDR3 DNA follows: TGTGCCAGCGCGGGAGCAGACGGCGATTACAATGAGCAGTTCTTC.

V and J are TRBV2 and TRBJ2-2, with TRBD2 matching over 14 bases. CDR1 SNHLY and CDR2 FYNNEI come from the germline V gene. V shed 5 bases, J shed 10 bases, and the junction held 9 bases outside the gene matches. This CDR3 has 16 amino acids. This chain's CDR3 is CASSSRTSGRPLELFF. The CDR3 DNA reads TGTGCCAGCAGTAGCCGGACTAGCGGGAGGCCCCTGGAGCTGTTTTTT.

The chain carries TRBV18 and TRBJ2-5; TRBD1 agrees at 7 bases. The J call is uncertain, as TRBJ2-7 better fits the DNA end. There are 15 residues in the CDR3. CDR1 and CDR2 (germline): KGHSH, LQKENI. CDR3 DNA sequence: TGTGCCAGCTCACCAGAGACAGGGAGCTCCTACGAGCAGTACTTC. This gives the protein CASSPETGSSYEQYF.

This clone came up once. This chain connects TRBV5-6 to TRBJ1-4, with D unresolved. Germline V gene data show CDR1 as SGHDT and CDR2 as YYEEEE. The V end lost 5 bases, the J end lost 8 bases, and 10 bases lay between the germline ends. The CDR3 has 12 amino acids. CDR3 DNA: TGTGCCAGCAGTAGCGACGACGAAAAACTGTTTTTT. Translation: CASSSDDEKLFF.

CDR3 loop: CASSNRQGASYEQYF. In DNA form, the CDR3 reads TGTGCCAGCAGCAATCGACAGGGGGCGTCCTACGAGCAGTACTTC. The chain combines TRBV21-1 with TRBJ2-7; the table's D call of TRBD1 was not tested on the DNA. TRBV21-1 corresponds to a pseudogene. The CDR3 runs 15 residues.

This chain connects TRBV10-1 to TRBJ2-5, with D tentatively TRBD2 (5 bases). Germline assignment: CDR1 WNHNN and CDR2 SYGVQD (reference sequence). Trimming took 3 bases from V and 2 from J, leaving 7 bases between them. CDR3 length: 13 residues. The CDR3 nucleotides read TGCGCCAGCAGTGATAGCGTACAAGAGACCCAGTACTTC. Translation gives CASSDSVQETQYF.

Only one count was recorded for this clone. The chain is built from TRBV23-1 and TRBJ1-3; D remains unclear. TRBV23-1 is assigned to the ORF class and has an uncertain function. The CDR3 is made up of 14 amino acids. V lost 3 bases, J lost 2 bases, and 8 bases lay in between. The CDR3 DNA is TGCGCCAGCAGTCATCGCGGCCCTGGAAACACCATATATTTT. Amino acids: CASSHRGPGNTIYF.

This chain joins TRBV5-6 and TRBJ2-7, with a possible D match to TRBD1 (5 bases). Per germline, CDR1 SGHDT and CDR2 YYEEEE. The V and J ends lost 0 bases and 4 bases respectively, with 8 bases between them. The CDR3 length is 13 residues. CDR3 in DNA: TGTGCCAGCAGCTTGGGACAGCTTTACGAGCAGTACTTC. Translating it yields CASSLGQLYEQYF.

V and J are TRBV2 and TRBJ1-6; D gene uncertain. Germline assignment: CDR1 SNHLY and CDR2 FYNNEI. Deletions cut 3 bases from V and 4 bases from J, with 10 bases between. This CDR3 has 15 residues. CDR3 loop: CASSEVADYNSPLHF. Written as DNA, the CDR3 is TGTGCCAGCAGTGAGGTGGCAGATTATAATTCACCCCTCCACTTT.

J is TRBJ2-3 and V is TRBV29-1, with TRBD2 as a possible D gene (6 bases). Germline V gene lookup returns CDR1 SQVTM and CDR2 ANQGSEA. This CDR3 region has 12 residues. The V and J ends lost 6 bases and 4 bases respectively, with 11 bases between them. The CDR3: CSVAGGPDTQYF. The CDR3 bases are TGCAGCGTAGCCGGGGGTCCAGATACGCAGTATTTT.

The genes are TRBV5-5 and TRBJ2-3; D is perhaps TRBD2 (5 bases). Germline CDR1 reads SGHKS; CDR2 reads YYEKEE (reference sequence). The CDR3 extends over 15 amino acids. The V gene lost 3 bases and the J gene lost 4 bases, with 15 bases spanning the gap. In DNA form, the CDR3 reads TGTGCCAGCAGCTCGCCCGGAGGTGTCCCAGATACGCAGTATTTT. Protein: CASSSPGGVPDTQYF.

V usage is TRBV28 and J usage is TRBJ2-5; 7 bases fit TRBD1. The CDR3 length is 15 residues. Germline CDR1 and CDR2: MDHEN and SYDVKM. V lost 5 bases and J lost 5; bases outside the gene matches: 11. The CDR3: CASSKPTGIVETQYF. The CDR3 DNA reads as TGTGCCAGCAGTAAGCCGACAGGGATTGTGGAGACCCAGTACTTC.

V gene TRBV7-9 combines with J gene TRBJ2-1; D is uncertain. V gave up 5 bases and J gave up 8 bases, with 13 bases separating them. Germline V lookup: CDR1 SEHNR, CDR2 FQNEAQ (reference sequence). The CDR3 is 13 residues long. CDR3 in DNA: TGTGCCAGCAGCCCAGACTCGCACCATGAGCAGTTCTTC. This translates into CASSPDSHHEQFF.

The V and J genes are TRBV19 and TRBJ1-6; D not resolved. In germline, CDR1 is LNHDA, CDR2 SQIVND (reference sequence). CDR3 length equals 15 residues. Trimming stripped 6 bases from V and 0 bases from J, with 9 bases between. The CDR3 here is CASSEESSYNSPLHF. In DNA, the CDR3 is TGTGCCAGTAGCGAAGAGAGCTCCTATAATTCACCCCTCCACTTT.